The 20 T cell receptor beta chains presented below share a single source sample, sequenced in a study of blood T cell repertoires in COVID-19. Profiled with immunoSEQ multiplex PCR; TCRdb holds only in-frame clones, not every one. The table shows approximately 230,000 clones, with 65% to 90% occurring only once. Source material: PBMCs or T cells enriched from blood (not recorded which). The receptors were sampled from a man between 18 and 35 years old who had recovered from COVID-19.

The chain's CDR3 is CASSIGTSGGTYEQYF. CDR3 nucleotide sequence: TGTGCCAGCAGCATCGGGACTAGCGGGGGAACCTACGAGCAGTACTTC. The chain employs TRBV5-4 and TRBJ2-7; 14 bases match TRBD2. Trimming took 4 bases from V and 2 from J; bases not matched to a gene: 5. The CDR3 sequence is 16 residues long. Germline CDR1 is SGHNT and CDR2 is YYREEE (reference sequence).

The chain couples TRBV25-1 to TRBJ2-5; 9 bases agree with TRBD2. With 3 bases clipped from V and 5 bases from J, the junction kept 7 bases outside the gene matches. CDR3 size: 15 residues. Germline values: CDR1 MGHDK, CDR2 SYGVNS. CDR3 protein: CASSEGGGAWETQYF. CDR3 nucleotide sequence: TGTGCCAGCAGTGAGGGCGGGGGGGCCTGGGAGACCCAGTACTTC.

This clone was detected only once. V and J are TRBV9 and TRBJ2-5, with 15 bases lining up with TRBD2. Germline assignment: CDR1 SGDLS and CDR2 YYNGEE. The CDR3 length is 16 residues. The V segment lost 2 bases and the J segment 5 bases; nucleotides outside the gene matches: 4. The CDR3 spells CASSVGLAGGGETQYF. DNA of the CDR3: TGTGCCAGCAGCGTGGGACTAGCGGGAGGAGGGGAGACCCAGTACTTC.

The chain links TRBV7-8 to TRBJ2-7, with 8 bases lining up with TRBD2. Germline lookup yields CDR1 SGHVS and CDR2 FQNEAQ. V was clipped by 1 base and J by 0 bases; unmatched bases: 5. This CDR3 has 16 amino acids. CDR3 DNA: TGTGCCAGCAGCTTAGGGGGTCTAGCGGGCTCCTACGAGCAGTACTTC. It encodes CASSLGGLAGSYEQYF.

This rearrangement joins TRBV12-3 or TRBV12-4 to TRBJ2-7; D not certain. With 1 base removed from V and 3 bases from J, the gap between germline ends came to 7 bases. CDR3 size: 13 residues. CDR3 amino acids: CASSLGALYEQYF. CDR3 nucleotides: TGTGCCAGCAGTTTAGGGGCCCTCTACGAGCAGTACTTC.

The rearrangement uses TRBV6-5 and TRBJ1-1; the D is unclear. This CDR3 contains 13 residues. From germline, CDR1 is MNHEY and CDR2 SVGAGI. The V and J ends lost 6 bases and 0 bases respectively, with 8 bases between them. The CDR3, as DNA: TGTGCCAGCAGACACAGACTGAACACTGAAGCTTTCTTT. Amino acids: CASRHRLNTEAFF.

The chain links TRBV27 to TRBJ1-2, with 9 bases that match TRBD1. The germline V gene encodes CDR1 MNHEY and CDR2 SMNVEV (reference sequence). This CDR3 spans 13 amino acids. Trimming removed 6 bases from V and 7 bases from J; junction bases left unmatched: 6. The CDR3 nucleotides are TGTGCCAGCAGCTTTGACAGGGGGGTTGGCTACACCTTC. Its protein is CASSFDRGVGYTF.

The chain combines TRBV23-1 with TRBJ1-2; 7 bases are a match to TRBD1. TRBV23-1 is marked as an open reading frame, function uncertain. V lost 2 bases, J lost 1 base, and 10 bases stayed unmatched. The CDR3 consists of 17 residues. CDR3 sequence (DNA): TGCGCCAGCAGTCAACAACAGGGGTGTACAATTAACTATGGCTACACCTTC. Amino acid sequence: CASSQQQGCTINYGYTF.

This rearrangement joins TRBV25-1 to TRBJ2-2; 8 bases fit TRBD1. Trimming removed 7 bases from V and 4 bases from J; junction bases left unmatched: 8. The germline CDR1 and CDR2 sequences are MGHDK and SYGVNS. CDR3 length: 15 amino acids. CDR3 residues: CASTAGGYGTGELFF. Written as DNA, the CDR3 is TGTGCCAGCACCGCAGGGGGCTATGGCACCGGGGAGCTGTTTTTT.

CDR3 amino acids: CASSSYQETYEQYF. The CDR3 DNA reads TGTGCCAGCAGCTCCTATCAAGAGACCTACGAGCAGTACTTC. The V gene is TRBV5-4, the J gene TRBJ2-7; D not certain. CDR3 length equals 14 residues. Germline CDR1 SGHNT, CDR2 YYREEE (reference sequence). The ends were cut back, 3 bases at V and 2 bases at J, with 12 bases in the middle.

The CDR3 DNA sequence: TGCGCCAGCAGACTAGCGTCCTACAATGAGCAGTTCTTC. Protein sequence: CASRLASYNEQFF. The chain has TRBV10-2 and TRBJ2-1; 7 nucleotides line up with TRBD2. Trimming removed 6 bases from V and 1 base from J; junction bases left unmatched: 0. Germline V lookup: CDR1 WSHSY, CDR2 SAAADI. The CDR3 runs to 13 residues.

The rearrangement links TRBV23-1 to TRBJ1-1, with 7 positions matching TRBD1. TRBV23-1 is recorded as an ORF, its role being uncertain. The CDR3 is made up of 15 amino acids. The junction had 5 bases not matched to a gene; V was cut back by 2 bases and J by 2 bases. Written as DNA, the CDR3 is TGCGCCAGCAGTCAACTCGCAGGGGGAAACACTGAAGCTTTCTTT. Protein sequence: CASSQLAGGNTEAFF.

This chain links TRBV5-5 with TRBJ1-6, with D maybe TRBD1 (5 bases). Deletions cut 0 bases from V and 1 base from J, with 8 bases between. The CDR3 runs to 16 residues. Germline loops: CDR1 SGHKS, CDR2 YYEKEE (reference sequence). CDR3 protein: CASSLVGASYNSPLHF. In nucleotides, the CDR3 is TGTGCCAGCAGCTTGGTAGGGGCGTCCTATAATTCACCCCTCCACTTT.

The DNA for the CDR3 is TGTGCCACCAGCAGAGAACTAGCGGGAGACGAAGATAGGAAGTTCTTC. Translation gives CATSRELAGDEDRKFF. The rearrangement joins TRBV15 to TRBJ2-1, with TRBD2 identical over 11 bases. Looked up from germline, CDR1 is LNHNV and CDR2 is YYDKDF (reference sequence). The CDR3 consists of 16 residues. The J segment lost 14 bases and the V segment lost 0 bases, leaving 12 bases of the junction unmatched.

The V call is TRBV18, the J call TRBJ1-4, with D perhaps matching TRBD1 (6 bases). CDR1 is KGHSH, CDR2 LQKENI, per germline. This CDR3 spans 16 amino acids. The ends were cut back, 6 bases at V and 7 bases at J, with 21 bases in the middle. The DNA for the CDR3 is TGTGCCAGCTCGGGGGACACCCCCTCGGGGAGTGAAAAACTGTTTTTT. It translates to CASSGDTPSGSEKLFF.

The V call is TRBV7-9, the J call TRBJ2-7; 7 positions agree with TRBD1. V lost 1 base to trimming and J lost 3 bases; unmatched junction nucleotides: 9. Germline V gene lookup returns CDR1 SEHNR and CDR2 FQNEAQ (reference sequence). The CDR3 is 16 residues long. As DNA, the CDR3 is TGTGCCAGCAGCTTAGGGTTCGGGACAGCTCTCTACGAGCAGTACTTC. Its protein is CASSLGFGTALYEQYF.

This clone was detected a few times. V and J are TRBV19 and TRBJ2-1; weak D call: TRBD1 (5 bases). The length of the CDR3 is 14 residues. Trimming cost V 3 bases and J 3 bases, with 9 bases left between them. The germline gives CDR1 LNHDA, CDR2 SQIVND (reference sequence). The CDR3 region is CASSMDMLYNEQFF. The CDR3 nucleotides are TGTGCCAGTAGTATGGACATGCTCTACAATGAGCAGTTCTTC.

The chain carries TRBV7-9 and TRBJ2-5, with TRBD2 matching over 16 bases. CDR1 and CDR2 (germline): SEHNR, FQNEAQ (reference sequence). Trimming took 3 bases from V and 6 from J; bases not matched to a gene: 4. The CDR3 totals 16 residues. DNA of the CDR3: TGTGCCAGCAGCTTTGGGACTAGCGGGGGGGCCAAGACCCAGTACTTC. This sequence encodes CASSFGTSGGAKTQYF.

The genes are TRBV2 and TRBJ1-1; unclear D gene. The CDR3 runs to 14 residues. The germline V gene has CDR1 SNHLY and CDR2 FYNNEI. Trimming cost V 2 bases and J 1 base, with 8 bases left between them. The CDR3 DNA follows: TGTGCCAGCAGTGAACGGGAGTGGAACACTGAAGCTTTCTTT. Protein product: CASSEREWNTEAFF.

CDR3 sequence: CAWSGPLGGNIQYF. CDR3 coding DNA: TGTGCCTGGAGCGGGCCTTTGGGGGGGAACATTCAGTACTTC. V and J are TRBV30 and TRBJ2-4; 7 bases are shared with TRBD2. Germline V lookup: CDR1 GTSNPN, CDR2 SVGIG (reference sequence). V lost 3 bases to trimming and J lost 7 bases; unmatched junction nucleotides: 9. This CDR3 region has 14 residues. Using reference TRBV30 and TRBJ2-4 for the parts outside the CDR3, the full variable domain is SQTIHQWPATLVQPVGSPLSLECTVEGTSNPNLYWYRQAAGRGLQLLFYSVGIGQISSEVPQNLSASRPQDRQFILSSKKLLLSDSGFYLCAWSGPLGGNIQYFGAGTRLSVL.